The TCR beta chain described here comes from a study of T cell changes during pregnancy in multiple sclerosis. Germline-derived CDR1 and CDR2 are MNHEY and SMNVEV (reference sequence). The CDR3 loop spans 11 amino acids. Trimming removed 8 bases from V and 6 bases from J, with 11 bases in between. TCRdb's copy holds only in-frame clones and misses some; the assay was immunoSEQ multiplex PCR. Of approximately 30,000 clones in the sample, 87% are singletons; the top ten hold 8.5% to 10%. The V and J genes are TRBV27 and TRBJ2-7; D gene unclear. The sequences come from CD8+ T cells from peripheral blood mononuclear cells, collected in the first trimester of pregnancy. This receptor was taken from a female donor with multiple sclerosis, enrolled in a pregnancy study. CDR3 DNA sequence: TGTGCCAGCTGGGCTTCTGGCGAGCAGTACTTC. Its protein product is CASWASGEQYF.